The clone carrying this T cell receptor beta chain occurred once. The antigen is unknown. V shed 4 bases and J shed 3 bases, with 15 bases lying between them. Germline lookup yields CDR1 GTSNPN and CDR2 SVGIG (reference sequence). The CDR3 runs to 14 residues. The data were taken from a study of T cell responses to AZD1222 COVID-19 vaccine. Study in general: The analysis combined second doses at about 4 or about 12 weeks.

Study results and caveats: Seropositive at baseline were only a handful of AZD1222 recipients.

Assay used: immunoSEQ multiplex PCR; TCRdb lists only in-frame clones, some missing. The table lists 130,000 to 150,000 clones, approximately 90% of them singletons. The chain recombines TRBV30 with TRBJ1-2; no clear D. The receptor comes from an adult in good health. Sequenced material: peripheral blood, taken on day 0 of AZD1222 vaccination. The CDR3 reads CAWIRSGMDYGYTF. The CDR3 nucleotides read TGTGCCTGGATTCGTAGTGGGATGGACTATGGCTACACCTTC.